Each of the 15 T cell receptor beta chains below was sequenced from the same sample in a study of T cells in Graves' hyperthyroidism and ophthalmopathy. The source material, RNA transcripts, was used to amplify TCR beta CDR3 regions. TCR CDR3 regions were first amplified by RT-PCR with HTBI primers. TCRdb reanalysed the multiplex PCR reads using MiXCR and keeps one entry per CDR3 protein. Of over 700,000 distinct CDR3 sequences listed, approximately 40% were seen once; the top ten hold roughly 8.3%. Sequences were obtained from blood. Receptor source: a man aged 18 to 35 with Graves' hyperthyroidism.

CDR3 residues: CASSSWPNTGGELFF. The CDR3 nucleotides are TGTGCCAGCAGTTCTTGGCCGAACACCGGGGGGGAGCTGTTTTTT. The chain links TRBV7-3 to TRBJ2-2; D is uncertain. The V and J ends lost 6 bases and 8 bases respectively, with 19 bases between them. This CDR3 has 15 amino acids. Germline V lookup: CDR1 SGHTA, CDR2 FQGTGA.

The chain combines TRBV12-3 or TRBV12-4 with TRBJ1-2, with D maybe TRBD1 (5 bases). The CDR3 totals 14 residues. Trimming pared 6 bases from V and 4 bases from J, leaving 15 bases between. CDR3 DNA: TGTGCCAGCAGGATCAGGGAATCTATCTATGGCTACACCTTC. It encodes CASRIRESIYGYTF.

V is TRBV7-2 and J is TRBJ1-3, with D uncertain. The CDR3 spans 14 residues. V lost 3 bases, J lost 0 bases, and 6 bases lay in between. Germline values: CDR1 SGHTA, CDR2 FQGNSA. The CDR3, as DNA: TGTGCCAGCAGCTTCCGATCCTCTGGAAACACCATATATTTT. This codes for CASSFRSSGNTIYF. The variable domain in full, with the rest retrieved from reference TRBV7-2 and TRBJ1-3, is GAGVSQSPSNKVTEKGKDVELRCDPISGHTALYWYRQSLGQGLEFLIYFQGNSAPDKSGLPSDRFSAERTGGSVSTLTIQRTQQEDSAVYLCASSFRSSGNTIYFGEGSWLTVV.

V usage is TRBV7-3 and J usage is TRBJ1-5; TRBD1 aligns across 8 bases. The junction had 8 bases not matched to a gene; V was cut back by 1 base and J by 0 bases. Germline-derived CDR1 and CDR2 are SGHTA and FQGTGA. The CDR3 extends over 18 amino acids. CDR3 nucleotide sequence: TGTGCCAGCAGCTTAAGGTGGGACGACAGGGGTAGCAATCAGCCCCAGCATTTT. Its protein product is CASSLRWDDRGSNQPQHF.

Only a few counts were recorded for this clonotype. The CDR3 spells CASSHLGTSYEQYF. As DNA, the CDR3 is TGTGCCAGCAGCCACCTAGGGACCTCCTACGAGCAGTACTTC. V and J are TRBV24-1 and TRBJ2-7; either TRBD1 or TRBD2 may supply D (5 bases each). Germline V gives CDR1 KGHDR, CDR2 SFDVKD. Trimming shortened V by 11 bases and J by 0 bases, and 16 bases separated the two germline ends. The CDR3 loop spans 14 amino acids.

The chain carries TRBV9 and TRBJ1-2, with TRBD1 matching over 7 bases. The CDR3 totals 19 residues. CDR1 is SGDLS, CDR2 YYNGEE, per germline. Germline trimming cut 5 bases from V and 3 bases from J; bases unmatched to any gene: 22. This CDR3 is CASSLAIPEQGIGYYGYTF. DNA for the CDR3: TGTGCCAGCAGTTTAGCGATTCCGGAACAGGGGATTGGCTACTATGGCTACACCTTC.

This clonotype was recorded at least ten times. The genes are TRBV2 and TRBJ1-5; a weak D match, TRBD1 (6 bases). Germline lookup yields CDR1 SNHLY and CDR2 FYNNEI. This CDR3 contains 14 residues. V shed 7 bases and J shed 1 base, with 11 bases lying between them. DNA for the CDR3: TGTGCCAGCACTAGAGGACAGAGCAATCAGCCCCAGCATTTT. Its protein product is CASTRGQSNQPQHF.

This clonotype appeared many times. This chain joins TRBV11-3 and TRBJ1-1; D is ambiguous. V dropped 1 base and J dropped 6 bases, with 6 bases sitting between them. There are 12 residues in the CDR3. CDR1 SGHNT and CDR2 YENEEA come from the germline V gene. In DNA form, the CDR3 reads TGTGCCAGCAGCTTAGCGTCCGCTGAAGCTTTCTTT. Amino acids: CASSLASAEAFF.

This clonotype appeared a single time. A much bigger clone sits one base away, suggesting this may be a read error. The J gene is TRBJ2-7, the V gene TRBV29-1; no reliable D call. The CDR3 is 13 residues long. Trimming stripped 2 bases from V and 3 bases from J, with 11 bases between. Germline CDR1 is SQVTM and CDR2 is ANQGSEA. The CDR3: CSVETPRSYEQYF. The CDR3 DNA sequence: TGCAGCGTTGAAACACCCCGGAGCTACGAGCAGTACTTC.

J is TRBJ1-3 and V is TRBV9, with D tentatively TRBD1 (5 bases). V lost 4 bases, J lost 8 bases, and 19 bases lay in between. This CDR3 contains 15 residues. CDR1 SGDLS and CDR2 YYNGEE come from the germline V gene. The CDR3 coding sequence is TGTGCCAGCAGCCCAAACCCGGGACCGTCGGACACCATATATTTT. This gives the protein CASSPNPGPSDTIYF.

This clonotype has ten or more counts. CDR3 region: CASTGGLQPQHF. The CDR3 region has the DNA TGTGCCAGCACCGGAGGCCTACAGCCCCAGCATTTT. J is TRBJ1-5 and V is TRBV12-3 or TRBV12-4; no firm D call. V lost 7 bases to trimming and J lost 7 bases, with 11 bases between them. There are 12 residues in the CDR3.

As for this clonotype: This may be a read error, as it is one base from a much larger clone. V is TRBV7-2 and J is TRBJ1-1; D gene unclear. The germline CDR1 and CDR2 sequences are SGHTA and FQGNSA. This CDR3 comprises 13 residues. V dropped 0 bases and J dropped 10 bases, with 12 bases sitting between them. CDR3 amino acids: CASSLASSKAAFF. The CDR3 DNA reads TGTGCCAGCAGCTTAGCGTCCTCAAAGGCAGCTTTCTTT.

V gene TRBV19 combines with J gene TRBJ2-5; possibly TRBD1 for D (6 bases). V was pared by 2 bases and J by 1 base, with 8 bases between. Germline V gene data show CDR1 as LNHDA and CDR2 as SQIVND (reference sequence). This CDR3 is built from 14 residues. The CDR3 region has the DNA TGTGCCAGTAGTATATTGGGGGCCCAAGAGACCCAGTACTTC. Residues: CASSILGAQETQYF.

This clonotype turned up a few times. A much larger clone is a single base away; this may be a read error. The chain carries TRBV15 and TRBJ1-1, with 8 bases that match TRBD1. The CDR3 loop spans 16 amino acids. The germline V gene has CDR1 LNHNV and CDR2 YYDKDF (reference sequence). The J segment lost 4 bases and the V segment lost 5 bases, leaving 12 bases of the junction unmatched. CDR3 in amino acids: CATSLDRDRIGTEAFF. The DNA of the CDR3 is TGTGCCACCAGCTTAGACCGGGACAGGATTGGCACTGAAGCTTTCTTT.

A single count supports this clonotype. The V gene is TRBV14, the J gene TRBJ1-4, with D maybe TRBD1 (5 bases). The CDR3 consists of 13 residues. The V gene's germline CDR1 is SGHDN and CDR2 FVKESK. Trimming stripped 3 bases from V and 6 bases from J, with 8 bases between. The CDR3 reads CASSQRGDEKLFF. The CDR3 DNA sequence: TGTGCCAGCAGCCAGCGGGGGGATGAAAAACTGTTTTTT.